This T cell receptor beta chain derives from a study of cytomegalovirus exposure and HLA in healthy donors (dated by TCRdb to about 2017). Turning to the overall study: An earlier analysis of several hundred of the donors reported 276 Gb of sequence data and some 110 million unique TCR beta sequences obtained from around 190 million T cells. Because of strong linkage in the cohort, a few DR-DQ haplotypes were treated as single units for association and clustering. Of the 398 genotyped donors, roughly 85% fell in the genetic ancestry cluster associated with self-reported Caucasian donors. High-throughput TCR immunosequencing, statistical association of individual TCRs with disease status, and machine learning were combined to predict cytomegalovirus infection status. A later genetic analysis used genome-wide SNP genotypes for about 55% of the 666 donors, treating that subset as a discovery cohort. All discovery cohort repertoires had been generated using a single sequencing platform. About 300 gigabases of sequencing data and some 85 million unique TCR sequences were included in an early release covering 550 to 650 HLA-typed donors. Class I and class II HLA loci were covered by the typing at four-digit resolution. Across 300 to 500 genotyped donors of the cohort, an average of approximately 240,000 unique TCR beta nucleotide sequences per donor were sequenced, and around 20% of those sequences were non-productive. An earlier analysis of several hundred of the donors applied high-throughput TCR beta sequencing to assess whether each TCR beta V gene segment acted as functional or pseudogenic. A later analysis re-examined previously published TCR beta repertoires from hundreds of donors and added high-resolution HLA genotyping to investigate patterns of TCR occurrence. Typing coverage varied by locus: 629-630 donors for A, B, C, DRB1 and DQB1; around 560 for DQA1; around 610 for DPA1; approximately 470 for DPB1. In the later analysis, no new phenotypic data were used to find candidate immune exposures; instead, reliance was placed on TCR beta sequences and their occurrence across donors. Donor age, sex, ethnicity and CMV serostatus were compiled alongside the repertoire data. The study was designed to test whether signatures of past pathogen exposure could be identified by cataloging public T cell receptors. In addition to the first cohort of several hundred subjects, a separate validation cohort of approximately 130 different subjects was used. Using immunosequencing, the study profiled T cell repertoires from about 620 subjects and related those repertoires to cytomegalovirus serostatus.

Beyond this particular receptor, the publication reports: Because counts were too low, about 18 rarely observed V segments, including chromosome 9 orphons, were excluded from the earlier analysis of 587 of the donors. A cluster of highly shared sequence variants was judged likely to represent a technical artifact of the sequencing pipeline. According to a later analysis, TCR association rates differed among HLA loci, with DRB1 alleles showing the most associated TCRs and HLA-C alleles showing the fewest. The cohort was sequenced for TCR beta chains only, and without alpha or paired-chain data the features that could be detected were limited. A further reported finding was that TCR beta sequences accurately predicted the HLA-A and HLA-B alleles for most subjects in the first cohort. For the cohort, immune exposure information was limited to CMV serostatus. In a later analysis, around 17,000 TCR beta sequences were associated with specific HLA alleles at a false discovery rate of 0.05. In a later analysis, most CMV-associated TCR beta chains were found to appear HLA-restricted, with HLA associations seemingly driven largely by CMV exposure. The 87-base-pair reads could not distinguish some IMGT-functional V segments, including TRBV6-2 and TRBV6-3, so those segments were excluded. Broadly in line with IMGT annotations, most TCR beta V segments showed up in productive rearrangements about 90% or about 30% of the time in an earlier analysis of approximately 640 of the donors. Linkage disequilibrium might explain the correlated functional status among segregating V segments, but an unknown experimental factor could not be excluded. Assigning TCR associations to individual alleles was difficult when HLA alleles, especially DR and DQ, strongly co-occurred. An association between a missense DCLRE1C variant and V-gene and J-gene trimming of TCR beta chains was found in a later genetic analysis and replicated in an independent cohort. The presence/absence analyses assumed that sequencing depth was roughly uniform across donors, and that assumption may not be true. In a later analysis, several top co-occurrence clusters were reported to appear linked to parvovirus B19, influenza, CMV and Epstein-Barr virus. In a later analysis, HLA-associated TCR beta chains showed more clonal expansion and lower generation probabilities than non-associated chains that were equally common. The authors suggested that the approach could potentially be extended to other disease states and immunological phenotypes. Most TCR sequences were seen in very few donors, while some public TCRs were found in many individuals. Because HLA typing was missing for some donors at each locus, association tests included only the typed subset. A later genetic analysis reported fewer N-insertions in productive TCRs among donors in an Asian-associated ancestry cluster than the roughly 620-donor mean. In both the original and validation cohorts, the classifier was reported to diagnose cytomegalovirus status with high specificity and sensitivity. A total of some 180 TCR beta chains were listed by the study as associated with cytomegalovirus. In vitro tests confirmed that a few of the cytomegalovirus-associated TCR beta chains recognize cytomegalovirus antigens.

Regarding this clone: What this receptor recognizes is not known. The input lacks base qualities; no much larger clone sits a single base away.

The library was prepared using the immunoSEQ multiplex PCR assay. For the multiplex PCR, a mixture combining 60 forward primers for TCR Vbeta segments and 13 reverse primers for TCR Jbeta segments was used. Amplification of the CDR3 region of rearranged TCR beta genes was performed with a multiplex PCR assay on genomic DNA. The amplified TCR beta libraries were sequenced on the Illumina HiSeq System as 87-base-pair reads. Per the source publication's procedure: Across the 700 or so repertoires, a later analysis counted tens of millions of unique TCR beta chains, some 11 million of which were shared by at least two donors. Raw reads were error-corrected and collapsed into unique sequences with a nearest-neighbor algorithm that merged closely related sequences to remove PCR and sequencing errors. To assign V, D and J gene segments, CDR3 sequences were aligned to IMGT reference sequences. Each retained sequence needed at least a six-nucleotide match to both a V gene segment and a J gene segment. A rearrangement counted as productive if the CDR3 had no stop codons and remained in frame with V and J, and every other rearrangement counted as non-productive. Following IMGT convention, CDR3 was defined as the stretch from the second conserved V-encoded cysteine to the conserved J-encoded phenylalanine. In an earlier analysis of more than 550 of the donors, sequences lacking an unambiguous match to a single V gene segment were excluded. In an earlier analysis of roughly 600 of the donors, a V segment was called functional when productive rearrangements were above 56.7%, and segregating when the standard deviation between donors exceeded 5%. To diagnose cytomegalovirus status from the catalog of TCR beta chain sequences, a statistical classification framework was built. A later analysis assigned V and J genes by comparing TCR nucleotide sequences with IMGT/GENE-DB human TR gene sequences. In a later analysis, CDR3 sequences and most-parsimonious VDJ recombination scenarios were assigned using the TCRdist pipeline. A later analysis defined each TCR beta chain by its CDR3 amino acid sequence plus V-gene family, and excluded reads lacking a unique V-gene family. In a later analysis, a few hundred highly shared, low-generation-probability nucleotide sequences were removed to address suspected cross-contamination and a sequencing artifact. A later analysis calculated a clonal expansion index for each public chain from normalized within-repertoire ranks of inferred template counts. In a later analysis, generation probabilities were computed with a VDJ recombination model fitted to out-of-frame rearrangements, and the resulting probabilities were checked against IGoR. In a later analysis, TCR-TCR, TCR-HLA and TCR-CMV co-occurrence was scored with hypergeometric tests, and a repertoire-size bias correction was applied to TCR pairs. In a later analysis, false discovery rates were estimated by permuting HLA or CMV assignments 20 times. A later analysis grouped co-occurring TCRs with DBSCAN, adding TCRdist sequence similarity when clustering within HLA-allele-positive subsets. Co-occurrence clustering excluded repertoires with fewer than 30,000 or more than 120,000 public chains, plus five with anomalous nucleotide sharing. TCRdb retrieved this table from immuneACCESS and kept in-frame rearrangements only. Not all clones are present; in checked studies, unresolved V genes account for under half, and no reason is known for the remainder. For V, J and clone size, that table is used; D and trimming come from the DNA. Recorded for this sample are approximately 210,000 clones; about 85% of them occurred a single time. The biggest ten clones account for approximately 1.4% of the sample.

The cohort consisted of hundreds of healthy bone marrow donors. At the time of sampling, all cohort members were nominally healthy, though unrecorded immune exposures were likely present. The donor was CMV seronegative and belonged to the group of around 350 seronegative cohort members. Each donor provided a peripheral blood sample, and peripheral blood mononuclear cells were used for TCR beta sequencing. Genomic DNA extraction from the blood cell samples was performed with the Qiagen DNeasy Blood Extraction Kit. V and J are trimmed by 6 bases and 3 bases, and the gene matches miss 7 bases of the junction. Based on the germline V gene, the CDR1 and CDR2 sequences are MDHEN and SYDVKM. From the cysteine up to the phenylalanine, the CDR3 has a length of 14 residues. CDR3 DNA is the only sequence kept; it has 42 bases, read in frame from the first base.

The receptor comes from a woman in her forties or fifties in good health and CMV-seronegative. Recombination joined TRBV28 with TRBJ2-7; 8 bases in the junction line up with TRBD2. The source material was PBMCs. The CDR3: CASRRTSSSYEQYF. At the DNA level, the sequence is TGTGCCAGCAGAAGGACTAGCTCGAGCTACGAGCAGTACTTC.